This T cell receptor (beta chain) was observed in a study of T cells after posttransplantation cyclophosphamide (dated by TCRdb to the mid-2010s). At the level of the whole study: Using TRB sequencing, the study followed how the T cell repertoire rebuilt after myeloablative bone marrow transplantation with posttransplantation cyclophosphamide given as GVHD prophylaxis. Because TRA and TRB clonality correlated tightly in eight or nine samples, later TCR analyses were limited to TRB. Public TRB sequences were checked against a database of over 3,600 sequences associated with responses to pathogens, tumor antigens, self-antigens and alloantigens. TRB sequencing was also done on up to 3 additional blood samples from 2 to 5.2 years after transplant in 3 patients, and on pretransplant blood from 4 patients. Antigen receptor sequencing was done on samples from roughly 35 PTCy-treated patients and from approximately 15 related bone marrow donors of those patients. TRB sequencing was performed on blood from all 35 or so PTCy patients with 1-year posttransplant specimens. The research as a whole found: The TRB repertoires of T cells infiltrating skin or GI tract showed only limited overlap with the TRB repertoires of T cells in blood. Donor-recipient similarity was low at 1-2 months but rose over the first year, and later blood repertoires were often dominated by donor CD8+ memory clones. Across around 48 patients, recipient CMV seropositivity and CMV reactivation were highly associated with TRB clonality; PTCy diversity was similar to CNI/methotrexate controls.

On the day of marrow donation, related bone marrow donors gave peripheral blood samples. Peripheral blood and bone marrow mononuclear cells were isolated by Ficoll-Hypaque density centrifugation and cryopreserved. CDR1 SGHDN and CDR2 FVKESK were looked up in the germline V gene. From the cysteine up to the phenylalanine, the CDR3 has a length of 16 residues. Solely the CDR3 DNA is kept, with 48 bases framed from the first base. V loses 0 bases, J loses 5 bases, and the germline ends lie 16 bases apart. Notes on this clone: Its cognate antigen has yet to be identified. One base away there is no much larger clone; base qualities are not given.

Genomic DNA was the input for TRB sequencing, which was run either with the immunoSEQ assay at survey resolution or with the hsTCRB kit. Concerning the study's data processing: Initial read processing used immunoSEQ software, and repertoire analyses used the LymphoSeq R package. Clonality was computed as 1 minus normalized Shannon entropy, and a Gini coefficient was also calculated for each TRB dataset. To infer phenotypes in unsorted samples, TRB sequences from sorted subsets of the recipient or donor were mapped onto the unsorted samples of the same recipient. TCRdb carries this immuneACCESS record with in-frame sequences only. Its versions omit some clonotypes, under half of them owing to an unresolved V gene in the studies checked, with the rest unexplained. V and J calls and clone size follow that table, whereas D and trimming were derived from the DNA. The sample table holds some 54,000 clones, of which 90% to 95% were seen once. The top ten clones comprise around 3% of the sample.

Material for sequencing was PBMCs. The rearrangement joined TRBV14 to TRBJ1-1; 5 matching bases give a weak D call of TRBD1. The sequence was collected from a woman in her 30s in good health and a related stem cell transplant donor. At the DNA level, the sequence is TGTGCCAGCAGCCAAGATATTGGGGCGATTAGGACTGAAGCTTTCTTT. The translation is CASSQDIGAIRTEAFF.